The 19 T cell receptor beta chains in this list originate from one sample, sequenced in a study of patients and donors after allogeneic stem cell transplantation. TCRdb independently ran MiXCR on the RT-PCR reads; one entry per CDR3 protein. Here the sample spans tens of thousands of distinct CDR3 sequences, 5% being singletons. Sequenced material: blood, either unsorted or a sorted T cell fraction (not recorded which). These receptor sequences come from a human donor who was either an allogeneic HSCT recipient or a stem cell or donor lymphocyte infusion donor (not recorded which). It is not recorded whose cells these are; they may come from a transplant donor.

This clonotype was seen a few times. The rearrangement uses TRBV11-2 and TRBJ2-7; D not resolved. Trimming stripped 5 bases from V and 3 bases from J, with 14 bases between. The germline gives CDR1 SGHAT, CDR2 FQNNGV. The CDR3 totals 14 residues. The CDR3 DNA is TGTGCCAGCAGCCTGGGTTTTGACGTCTACGAGCAGTACTTC. Protein product: CASSLGFDVYEQYF.

This clonotype appeared many times. The chain joins TRBV12-3 or TRBV12-4 to TRBJ1-4; D is uncertain. Trimming took 5 bases from V and 5 from J, leaving 12 bases between them. This CDR3 comprises 14 residues. CDR3 region: CASSRGWANEKLFF. CDR3 coding DNA: TGTGCCAGCAGTCGGGGTTGGGCGAATGAAAAACTGTTTTTT.

This clonotype was seen at least ten times. The chain employs TRBV30 and TRBJ1-2; 10 bases are shared with TRBD1. V trimming: 8 bases; J trimming: 1 base; junction bases outside the gene matches: 13. The CDR3 is 16 residues long. The germline CDR1 and CDR2 sequences are GTSNPN and SVGIG (reference sequence). CDR3 nucleotide sequence: TGTGCCCCCGCCGACAGGGGGCTCGAAATTAACTATGGCTACACCTTC. Translated: CAPADRGLEINYGYTF.

This clonotype was seen repeatedly, ten times or more. V is TRBV3-1 and J is TRBJ2-1; D not resolved. Per germline, CDR1 LGHDT and CDR2 YNNKEL (reference sequence). CDR3 length equals 11 residues. V lost 4 bases and J lost 9, with 7 bases in between. As DNA, the CDR3 is TGTGCCAGCAGCCTCGTGAGTGAGCAGTTCTTC. This encodes CASSLVSEQFF.

V and J are TRBV6-1 and TRBJ2-3; TRBD2 matches 10 bases. Germline V gene lookup returns CDR1 MNHNS and CDR2 SASEGT. Trimming removed 2 bases from V and 5 bases from J; junction bases left unmatched: 13. This CDR3 spans 18 amino acids. The CDR3 nucleotides are TGTGCCAGCAGTGAAAAAGCGGGAGGGACTGATAATGTAGATACGCAGTATTTT. This gives the protein CASSEKAGGTDNVDTQYF.

The chain joins TRBV2 to TRBJ2-5; D assignment may be TRBD1 or TRBD2 (6 bases each). The CDR3 is 12 amino acids. Per the germline V gene, CDR1 is SNHLY and CDR2 is FYNNEI. V was pared by 4 bases and J by 4 bases, with 7 bases between. Here the CDR3 reads CASSGGAETQYF. The CDR3 DNA reads TGTGCCAGCAGTGGGGGGGCAGAGACCCAGTACTTC.

This clonotype was seen repeatedly, ten times or more. V gene TRBV10-3 combines with J gene TRBJ1-2; D might be TRBD1 (6 bases). The CDR3 consists of 14 residues. The germline gives CDR1 ENHRY, CDR2 SYGVKD. Deletions cut 6 bases from V and 3 bases from J, with 14 bases between. The CDR3 DNA follows: TGTGCCATCAGCTTGGACAGCACAGACTATGGCTACACCTTC. Protein product: CAISLDSTDYGYTF.

This clonotype was counted many times. The gene calls are TRBV7-9 and TRBJ1-1, with D perhaps matching TRBD1 (5 bases). The germline gives CDR1 SEHNR, CDR2 FQNEAQ (reference sequence). Trimming pared 10 bases from V and 5 bases from J, leaving 8 bases between. The CDR3 length is 10 residues. CDR3 in amino acids: CATGGTEAFF. The CDR3, as DNA: TGTGCCACCGGGGGGACTGAAGCTTTCTTT.

V usage is TRBV7-2 and J usage is TRBJ2-1; 9 bases line up with TRBD2. The CDR3 covers 14 residues. CDR1 is SGHTA and CDR2 is FQGNSA in the germline V gene. V lost 5 bases, J lost 7 bases, and 6 bases stayed unmatched. The CDR3: CASSRETSGNEQFF. The CDR3 DNA reads as TGTGCCAGCAGCCGCGAAACTAGCGGGAATGAGCAGTTCTTC.

This clonotype has at least ten counts. The chain couples TRBV20-1 to TRBJ2-3; TRBD1 is a possible D gene (6 bases). The CDR3 runs 16 residues. CDR1 is DFQATT and CDR2 is SNEGSKA in the germline V gene (reference sequence). The V end was cut by 3 bases, the J end by 3 bases, with 19 bases between. Here the CDR3 reads CSARNPDRPGTDTQYF. The CDR3 bases are TGCAGTGCTAGGAACCCCGACAGGCCTGGGACAGATACGCAGTATTTT.

Turning to this clonotype: A much larger clone is a single base away; this may be a read error. The chain has TRBV7-2 and TRBJ1-4; D may be TRBD1 (5 bases). Germline-derived CDR1 and CDR2 are SGHTA and FQGNSA. The CDR3 runs 14 residues. Between the trimmed V and J ends, which lost 5 bases and 6 bases, there was a span of 13 bases. CDR3 DNA: TGTACCAGCAGCGCGGGGACCGCGGATGAAAAACTGTTTTTT. Encoded protein: CTSSAGTADEKLFF.

At least ten counts were recorded for this clonotype. This chain connects TRBV27 to TRBJ1-1; the match to TRBD1 covers 8 bases. J lost 4 bases, V lost 2 bases, and 3 bases had no gene match. Germline V gives CDR1 MNHEY, CDR2 SMNVEV (reference sequence). The CDR3 has 14 residues. The chain's CDR3 is CASSLDRGSTEAFF. CDR3 nucleotide sequence: TGTGCCAGCAGTTTAGACAGGGGATCCACTGAAGCTTTCTTT.

This clonotype was picked up many times. The V call is TRBV20-1, the J call TRBJ1-1, with 9 bases fitting TRBD1. Germline loops: CDR1 DFQATT, CDR2 SNEGSKA (reference sequence). V lost 6 bases and J lost 11; bases outside the gene matches: 10. This CDR3 region has 12 residues. The CDR3 loop reads CSAAGQGNEAFF. DNA of the CDR3: TGCAGTGCAGCGGGACAGGGAAATGAGGCTTTCTTT.

The rearrangement links TRBV20-1 to TRBJ1-6; perhaps TRBD1 as D (5 bases). Per the germline V gene, CDR1 is DFQATT and CDR2 is SNEGSKA (reference sequence). Trimming took 6 bases from V and 0 from J, leaving 9 bases between them. CDR3 length equals 14 residues. The CDR3 nucleotides read TGCAGTGCGGGACCGAGCTCCTATAATTCACCCCTCCACTTT. The encoded protein is CSAGPSSYNSPLHF.

The sample holds many counts of this clonotype. The chain uses TRBV7-3 and TRBJ2-2, with D maybe TRBD1 (5 bases). The germline gives CDR1 SGHTA, CDR2 FQGTGA. This CDR3 is built from 16 residues. Trimming removed 0 bases at V and 2 bases at J, with 10 bases between. CDR3 nucleotide sequence: TGTGCCAGCAGCTTAACGTCAGGGCTTAACACCGGGGAGCTGTTTTTT. It translates to CASSLTSGLNTGELFF. Drawing the rest from reference TRBV7-3 and TRBJ2-2, the complete variable domain is GAGVSQTPSNKVTEKGKYVELRCDPISGHTALYWYRQSLGQGPEFLIYFQGTGAADDSGLPNDRFFAVRPEGSVSTLKIQRTERGDSAVYLCASSLTSGLNTGELFFGEGSRLTVL.

The gene calls are TRBV6-1 and TRBJ2-7; 9 nucleotides line up with TRBD2. The J segment lost 1 base and the V segment lost 7 bases, leaving 11 bases of the junction unmatched. Germline V lookup: CDR1 MNHNS, CDR2 SASEGT. The CDR3 contains 16 residues. The CDR3, as DNA: TGTGCCAGCAATGACGCGGGGGGGGGTAGATCCTACGAGCAGTACTTC. This sequence encodes CASNDAGGGRSYEQYF.

This clonotype was counted only a few times. This sequence joins TRBV30 and TRBJ1-1; unclear D gene. With 2 bases removed from V and 6 bases from J, the gap between germline ends came to 4 bases. Germline V CDR1 and CDR2: GTSNPN, SVGIG (reference sequence). The CDR3 loop spans 10 amino acids. In nucleotides, the CDR3 is TGTGCCTGGAGTAGCTCTGAAGCTTTCTTT. It codes for CAWSSSEAFF.

This clonotype was observed many times. J is TRBJ1-6 and V is TRBV7-6; tentative D call: TRBD1 (5 bases). V lost 5 bases and J lost 11, with 16 bases in between. Per the germline V gene, CDR1 is SGHVS and CDR2 is FNYEAQ. This CDR3 has 14 amino acids. In DNA form, the CDR3 reads TGTGCCAGCAGCCCCAGGGACTTCGCAACACCCCTCCACTTT. This codes for CASSPRDFATPLHF. Based on the CDR3 plus reference TRBV7-6 and TRBJ1-6, the full variable domain is GAGVSQSPRYKVTKRGQDVALRCDPISGHVSLYWYRQALGQGPEFLTYFNYEAQQDKSGLPNDRFSAERPEGSISTLTIQRTEQRDSAMYRCASSPRDFATPLHFGNGTRLTVT.

This clonotype was found a few times. The chain has TRBV28 and TRBJ1-5; a weak D match, TRBD1 (6 bases). This CDR3 is 14 amino acids long. Trimming cost V 5 bases and J 5 bases, with 13 bases left between them. The germline CDR1 and CDR2 sequences are MDHEN and SYDVKM. The chain's CDR3 is CASSLPGTYQPQHF. The CDR3 DNA reads TGTGCCAGCAGTCTACCAGGGACATATCAGCCCCAGCATTTT.